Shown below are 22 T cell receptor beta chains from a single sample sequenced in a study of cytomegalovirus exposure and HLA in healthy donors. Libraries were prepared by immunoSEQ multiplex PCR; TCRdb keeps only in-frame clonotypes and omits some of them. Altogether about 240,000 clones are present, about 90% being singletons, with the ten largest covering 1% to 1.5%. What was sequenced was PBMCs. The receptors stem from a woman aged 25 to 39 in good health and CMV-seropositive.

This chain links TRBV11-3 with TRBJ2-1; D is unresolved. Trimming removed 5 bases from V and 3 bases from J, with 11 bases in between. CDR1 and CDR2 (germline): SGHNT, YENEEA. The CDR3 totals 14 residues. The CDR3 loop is CASSLGPSYNEQFF. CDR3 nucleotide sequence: TGTGCCAGCAGCCTTGGTCCCAGCTACAATGAGCAGTTCTTC.

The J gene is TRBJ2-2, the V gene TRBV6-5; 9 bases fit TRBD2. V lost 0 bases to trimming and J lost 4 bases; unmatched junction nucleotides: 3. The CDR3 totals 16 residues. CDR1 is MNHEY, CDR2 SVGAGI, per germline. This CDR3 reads CASSYSGTSPTGELFF. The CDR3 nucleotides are TGTGCCAGCAGTTACTCGGGGACTAGCCCCACCGGGGAGCTGTTTTTT.

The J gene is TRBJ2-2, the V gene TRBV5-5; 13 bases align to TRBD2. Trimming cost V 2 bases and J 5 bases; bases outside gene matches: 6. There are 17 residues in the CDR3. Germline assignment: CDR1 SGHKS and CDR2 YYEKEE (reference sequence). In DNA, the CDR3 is TGTGCCAGCAGCTTAGAAGGACTAGCGGGAGTAACCGGGGAGCTGTTTTTT. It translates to CASSLEGLAGVTGELFF.

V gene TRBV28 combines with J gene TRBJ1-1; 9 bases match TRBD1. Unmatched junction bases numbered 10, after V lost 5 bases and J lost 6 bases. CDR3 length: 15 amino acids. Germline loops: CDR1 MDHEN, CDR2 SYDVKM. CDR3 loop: CASSPGQGRGSEAFF. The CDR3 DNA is TGTGCCAGCAGTCCCGGACAGGGGAGAGGTTCTGAAGCTTTCTTT.

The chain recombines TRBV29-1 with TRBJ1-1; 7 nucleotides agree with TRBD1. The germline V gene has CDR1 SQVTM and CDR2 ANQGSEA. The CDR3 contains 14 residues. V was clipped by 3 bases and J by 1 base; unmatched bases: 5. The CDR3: CSVEGGQRNTEAFF. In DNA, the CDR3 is TGCAGCGTTGAGGGGGGACAGAGGAACACTGAAGCTTTCTTT.

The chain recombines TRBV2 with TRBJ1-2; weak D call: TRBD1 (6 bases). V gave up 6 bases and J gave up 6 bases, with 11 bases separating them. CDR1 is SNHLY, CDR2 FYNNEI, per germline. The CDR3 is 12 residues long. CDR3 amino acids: CASRGQYHGYTF. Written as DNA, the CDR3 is TGTGCCAGCAGAGGACAGTACCATGGCTACACCTTC.

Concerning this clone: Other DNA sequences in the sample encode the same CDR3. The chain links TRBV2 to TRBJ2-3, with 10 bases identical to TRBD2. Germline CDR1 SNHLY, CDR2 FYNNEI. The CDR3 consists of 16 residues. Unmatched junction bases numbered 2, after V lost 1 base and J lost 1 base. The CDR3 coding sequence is TGTGCCAGCAGTGAAGGGCTAGCGGGAGGCACAGATACGCAGTATTTT. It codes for CASSEGLAGGTDTQYF.

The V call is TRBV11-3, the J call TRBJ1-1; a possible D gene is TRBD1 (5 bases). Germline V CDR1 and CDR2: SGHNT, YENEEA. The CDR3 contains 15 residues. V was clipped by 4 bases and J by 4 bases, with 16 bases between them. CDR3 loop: CASSSLGGAATEAFF. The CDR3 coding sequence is TGTGCCAGCAGCTCCCTCGGTGGGGCGGCCACTGAAGCTTTCTTT.

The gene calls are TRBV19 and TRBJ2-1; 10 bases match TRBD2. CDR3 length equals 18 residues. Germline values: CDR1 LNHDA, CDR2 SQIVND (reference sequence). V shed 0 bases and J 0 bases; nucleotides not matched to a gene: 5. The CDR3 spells CASSIDWTSGSSYNEQFF. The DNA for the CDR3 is TGTGCCAGTAGTATAGATTGGACTAGCGGAAGCTCCTACAATGAGCAGTTCTTC.

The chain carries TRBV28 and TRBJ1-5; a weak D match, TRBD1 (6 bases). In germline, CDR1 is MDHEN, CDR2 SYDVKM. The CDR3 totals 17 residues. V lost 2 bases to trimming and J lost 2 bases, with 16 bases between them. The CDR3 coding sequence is TGTGCCAGCAGTTTAGGGCCAGGGGTTACTCGCAATCAGCCCCAGCATTTT. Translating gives CASSLGPGVTRNQPQHF.

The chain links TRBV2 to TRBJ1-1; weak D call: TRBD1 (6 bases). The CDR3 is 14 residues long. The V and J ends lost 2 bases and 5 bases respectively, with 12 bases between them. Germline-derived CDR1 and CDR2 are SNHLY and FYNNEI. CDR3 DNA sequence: TGTGCCAGCAGTGAATTTCTGGGGGCGACTGAAGCTTTCTTT. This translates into CASSEFLGATEAFF.

The CDR3 DNA reads as TGTGCCAGCAGAATACAGGGTGCTGAAGCTTTCTTT. This sequence encodes CASRIQGAEAFF. The genes are TRBV6-5 and TRBJ1-1; D is possibly TRBD1 (6 bases). Trimming took off 6 bases at V and 6 bases at J, with 11 bases between the two ends. This CDR3 has 12 amino acids. Per germline, CDR1 MNHEY and CDR2 SVGAGI.

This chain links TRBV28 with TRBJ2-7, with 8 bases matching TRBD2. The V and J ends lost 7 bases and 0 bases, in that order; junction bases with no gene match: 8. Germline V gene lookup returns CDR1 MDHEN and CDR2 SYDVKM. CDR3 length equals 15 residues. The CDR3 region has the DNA TGTGCCAGCAAGAGTAGCGGGGCTAGCTCCTACGAGCAGTACTTC. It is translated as CASKSSGASSYEQYF. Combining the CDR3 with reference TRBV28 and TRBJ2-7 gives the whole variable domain DVKVTQSSRYLVKRTGEKVFLECVQDMDHENMFWYRQDPGLGLRLIYFSYDVKMKEKGDIPEGYSVSREKKERFSLILESASTNQTSMYLCASKSSGASSYEQYFGPGTRLTVT.

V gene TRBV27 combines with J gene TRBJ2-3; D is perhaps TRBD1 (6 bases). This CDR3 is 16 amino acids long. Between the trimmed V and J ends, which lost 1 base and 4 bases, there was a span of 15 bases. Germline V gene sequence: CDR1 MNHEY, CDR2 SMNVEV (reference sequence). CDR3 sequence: CASSLLSRGYSDTQYF. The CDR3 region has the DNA TGTGCCAGCAGTTTATTATCCAGGGGTTATTCAGATACGCAGTATTTT.

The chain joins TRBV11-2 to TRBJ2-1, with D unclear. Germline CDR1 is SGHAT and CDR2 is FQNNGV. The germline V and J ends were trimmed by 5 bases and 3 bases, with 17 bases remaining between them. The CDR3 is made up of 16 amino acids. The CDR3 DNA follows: TGTGCCAGCAGCCCAACCTTTAGATCGCGCTACAATGAGCAGTTCTTC. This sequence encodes CASSPTFRSRYNEQFF.

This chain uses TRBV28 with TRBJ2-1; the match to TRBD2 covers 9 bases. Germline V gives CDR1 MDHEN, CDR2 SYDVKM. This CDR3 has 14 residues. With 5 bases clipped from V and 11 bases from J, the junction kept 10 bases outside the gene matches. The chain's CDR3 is CASSASGMGPKQFF. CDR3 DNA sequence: TGTGCCAGCAGTGCTAGCGGGATGGGGCCTAAGCAGTTCTTC.

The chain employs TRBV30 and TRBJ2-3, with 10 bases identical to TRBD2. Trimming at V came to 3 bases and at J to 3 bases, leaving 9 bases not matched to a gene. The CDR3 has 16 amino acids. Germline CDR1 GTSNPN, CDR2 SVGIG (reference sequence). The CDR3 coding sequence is TGTGCCTGGAGCCCCTCACCTAGCGGGAGTACAGATACGCAGTATTTT. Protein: CAWSPSPSGSTDTQYF.

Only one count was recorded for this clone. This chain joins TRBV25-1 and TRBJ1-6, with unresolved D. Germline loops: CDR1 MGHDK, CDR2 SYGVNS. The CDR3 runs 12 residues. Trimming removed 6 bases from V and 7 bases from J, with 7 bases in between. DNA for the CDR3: TGTGCCAGCAGGCAGTTCAATTCACCCCTCCACTTT. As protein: CASRQFNSPLHF.

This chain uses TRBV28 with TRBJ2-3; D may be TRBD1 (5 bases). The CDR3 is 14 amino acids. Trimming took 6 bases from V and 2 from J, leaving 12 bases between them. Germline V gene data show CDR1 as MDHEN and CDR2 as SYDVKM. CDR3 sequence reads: CASSQTGDTDTQYF. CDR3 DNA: TGTGCCAGCAGCCAAACAGGAGACACAGATACGCAGTATTTT.

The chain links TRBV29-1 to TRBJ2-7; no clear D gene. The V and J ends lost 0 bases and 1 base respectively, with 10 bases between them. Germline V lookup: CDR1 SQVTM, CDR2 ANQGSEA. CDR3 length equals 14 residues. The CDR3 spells CSVEDLTGSYEQYF. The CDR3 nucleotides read TGCAGCGTTGAAGATCTCACGGGTTCCTACGAGCAGTACTTC.

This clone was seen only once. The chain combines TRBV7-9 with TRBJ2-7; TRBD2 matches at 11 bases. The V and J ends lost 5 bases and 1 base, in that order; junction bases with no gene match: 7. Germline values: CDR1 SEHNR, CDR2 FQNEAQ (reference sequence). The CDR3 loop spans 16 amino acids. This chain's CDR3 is CASSPSLAGGSYEQYF. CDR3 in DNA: TGTGCCAGCAGCCCGAGTCTAGCGGGAGGTTCCTACGAGCAGTACTTC.

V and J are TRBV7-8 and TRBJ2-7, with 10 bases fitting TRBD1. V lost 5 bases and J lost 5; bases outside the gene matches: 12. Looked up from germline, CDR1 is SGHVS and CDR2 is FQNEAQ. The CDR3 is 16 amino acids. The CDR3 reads CASSPLGDRGHNEQYF. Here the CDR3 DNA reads TGTGCCAGCAGCCCATTGGGTGACAGGGGGCACAACGAGCAGTACTTC.